This TCR beta chain is drawn from a study of beta chain features in type 1 diabetes. In the study overall: Across the samples, more than 85 million sorted cells were examined in total. Study-wide points: Researchers report that Type 1 diabetes patients had moderately but significantly shorter TCRB CDR3s across all four CD4+ subsets. Fewer junction insertions and more nucleotide deletions appeared in type 1 diabetes patients.

The germline V gene encodes CDR1 SQVTM and CDR2 ANQGSEA. CDR3 length equals 13 residues. V shed 8 bases and J 2 bases; nucleotides not matched to a gene: 3. TCRB transcripts that were expressed got sequenced, as all of the isolated RNA had been reverse transcribed. Sequenced by immunoSEQ multiplex PCR; TCRdb stores in-frame clones only, minus some. The table records 450,000 to 550,000 clones, approximately 28% of them present only once. As for this clone: Its antigen is undetermined.

By way of CD45RO/CCR7/CD25/CD127/CD95/CD27, the CD4+ regulatory, stem cell-like memory, central memory and naive cells were sorted. The TCR was taken from a man aged 18 to 30 in good health. The sequenced sample was naive CD4+ T cells from blood. This chain links TRBV29-1 with TRBJ2-3; TRBD1 matches 11 bases. CDR3 protein: CSRTGGVTDTQYF. The CDR3 DNA follows: TGCAGCAGGACAGGGGGCGTCACAGATACGCAGTATTTT.